The 11 T cell receptor beta chains below all came from one sample that was sequenced in a study of shared clonotypes between healthy human individuals. Assay used: immunoSEQ multiplex PCR; TCRdb lists only in-frame clones, some missing. The table includes almost 750,000 clones, 55% to 80% detected once. The sample consisted of memory CD4+ T cells sorted from blood. As to subset: CD45RA-negative fraction. The source of these receptors is a woman aged 25 to 39 in good health.

The chain recombines TRBV11-1 with TRBJ1-1; no firm D call. Trimming shortened V by 5 bases and J by 1 base, and 8 bases separated the two germline ends. The CDR3 loop spans 13 amino acids. Germline CDR1 reads SGHAT; CDR2 reads FQDESV (reference sequence). This CDR3 is CASSVQKNTEAFF. CDR3 DNA sequence: TGTGCCAGCAGCGTCCAGAAGAACACTGAAGCTTTCTTT.

This clone was observed a few times. In DNA, the CDR3 is TGCGCCAGCAGCTCACTGAACTCCTACGAGCAGTACTTC. Residues: CASSSLNSYEQYF. This chain links TRBV5-1 with TRBJ2-7; D remains unclear. CDR1 and CDR2 from the germline V gene are SGHRS and YFSETQ. The CDR3 covers 13 residues. The germline V and J ends were trimmed by 3 bases and 0 bases, with 7 bases remaining between them.

The gene calls are TRBV7-2 and TRBJ2-3; 7 bases are shared with TRBD2. Germline assignment: CDR1 SGHTA and CDR2 FQGNSA. CDR3 size: 16 residues. J gave up 11 bases and V 2 bases, and 16 bases lay outside the gene matches. The CDR3 loop is CASSLQAGSGARGQYF. In DNA form, the CDR3 reads TGTGCCAGCAGCTTACAAGCGGGGTCCGGGGCCCGTGGGCAGTATTTT.

This chain uses TRBV7-2 with TRBJ2-7; no definite D call. CDR1 is SGHTA and CDR2 is FQGNSA in the germline V gene. This CDR3 region has 14 residues. Trimming removed 1 base from V and 7 bases from J, with 14 bases in between. As DNA, the CDR3 is TGTGCCAGCAGCTTAGAACCTATCCTGGGGGAGCAGTACTTC. This codes for CASSLEPILGEQYF.

This rearrangement joins TRBV29-1 to TRBJ2-3; TRBD2 agrees at 10 bases. Germline values: CDR1 SQVTM, CDR2 ANQGSEA. The ends lost 7 bases at V and 2 bases at J; junction bases unmatched: 6. CDR3 length: 14 residues. The CDR3 region has the DNA TGCAGCGGCGGACTAGCGGACAACACAGATACGCAGTATTTT. Protein product: CSGGLADNTDTQYF.

The genes are TRBV5-5 and TRBJ1-1, with a tentative D call TRBD1 (5 bases). Germline CDR1 SGHKS, CDR2 YYEKEE (reference sequence). The length of the CDR3 is 18 residues. The V end was cut by 0 bases, the J end by 1 base, with 19 bases between. The CDR3 DNA follows: TGTGCCAGCAGCTTGGGGTTGGGGCTTAGGGGAACGAACACTGAAGCTTTCTTT. This codes for CASSLGLGLRGTNTEAFF.

This clone has just a few counts. The chain combines TRBV28 with TRBJ1-2; a weak D match, TRBD1 (6 bases). V was trimmed by 6 bases and J by 8 bases, leaving 16 bases between them. The CDR3 contains 13 residues. Germline lookup yields CDR1 MDHEN and CDR2 SYDVKM. CDR3 nucleotide sequence: TGTGCCAGCAGCCCCGGGGGCTCGGGAGGCTACACCTTC. Translation gives CASSPGGSGGYTF.

This clone was found a few times. The V and J genes are TRBV2 and TRBJ2-1, with 14 bases fitting TRBD2. There are 15 residues in the CDR3. Germline loops: CDR1 SNHLY, CDR2 FYNNEI. Trimming took 5 bases from V and 8 from J; bases not matched to a gene: 5. CDR3 region: CASSPRTSGRYEQFF. The DNA for the CDR3 is TGTGCCAGCAGTCCCCGGACTAGCGGGAGGTATGAGCAGTTCTTC.

The chain couples TRBV9 to TRBJ2-3; 11 bases are a match to TRBD2. Germline trimming cut 0 bases from V and 4 bases from J; bases unmatched to any gene: 7. Per the germline V gene, CDR1 is SGDLS and CDR2 is YYNGEE. CDR3 length equals 17 residues. The CDR3 DNA reads as TGTGCCAGCAGCGTAGTTGGACTAGCGGGTGTTCCAGATACGCAGTATTTT. Its translation is CASSVVGLAGVPDTQYF.

The chain has TRBV7-9 and TRBJ1-2, with D possibly matching TRBD1 (6 bases). Between the trimmed V and J ends, which lost 2 bases and 6 bases, there was a span of 16 bases. This CDR3 is built from 15 residues. The germline CDR1 and CDR2 sequences are SEHNR and FQNEAQ (reference sequence). CDR3 sequence (DNA): TGTGCCAGCAGCTTACTTCCACAGGGTGGGGATGGCTACACCTTC. Translated, it gives CASSLLPQGGDGYTF.

Of note for this clone: A much larger clone lies a single base off, so this may be a read error. This sample also contains other DNA sequences that code for the same CDR3. The V and J genes are TRBV27 and TRBJ2-5; 10 bases match TRBD1. J gave up 5 bases and V 6 bases, and 3 bases lay outside the gene matches. The germline gives CDR1 MNHEY, CDR2 SMNVEV (reference sequence). This CDR3 is 13 amino acids long. CDR3 bases: TGTGCCAGCAGACGGACAGGGGGGGAGACCCAGTACTTC. This gives the protein CASRRTGGETQYF.